These T cell receptor beta chains were read from a single sample in a study of blood T cell repertoires in COVID-19. Sequenced by immunoSEQ multiplex PCR; TCRdb stores in-frame clones only, minus some. This sample has about 77,000 clones, with about 80% found just once. Material: peripheral blood. The receptor source for this set is a woman in her seventies with acute or convalescent COVID-19. The CDR3 runs from the conserved cysteine through the conserved F or W. D genes are given only for firm matches. Only part of the rows carry a size: once, few, many, or a class if the clone is expanded.

abundance,j_gene,d_gene,v_gene,CDR3nt,CDR3aa
NA,TRBJ2-7,NA,TRBV9,TGTGCCAGCAGCGTAGGGGCGTCTTTTTCCTACGAGCAGTACTTC,CASSVGASFSYEQYF
NA,TRBJ1-1,NA,TRBV5-8,TGTGCCAGCAGCTTGGTACAGGGGAACACTGAAGCTTTCTTT,CASSLVQGNTEAFF
NA,TRBJ2-7,TRBD2,TRBV4-2,TGTGCCAGCAGCCAAGCTAGCGGGGGGGTTCACGAGCAGTACTTC,CASSQASGGVHEQYF
NA,TRBJ1-6,TRBD1,TRBV18,TGTGCCAGCTCACCCGGGACAGGGGGTAGAAATTCACCCCTCCACTTT,CASSPGTGGRNSPLHF
NA,TRBJ1-3,NA,TRBV5-5,TGTGCCAGCAGCTTGTCGCCAGCGGGTGCTATCACCATATATTTT,CASSLSPAGAITIYF
once,TRBJ1-2,TRBD1,TRBV7-8,TGTGCCAGCAGCGCCCGGGCAGGGGGCTATGGAGTGCCTGGCTACACCTTC,CASSARAGGYGVPGYTF
NA,TRBJ1-3,NA,TRBV3-1/TRBV3-2,TGTGCCAGCAGCCAAGGGGCCGGAACCTCTGGAAACACCATATATTTT,CASSQGAGTSGNTIYF
once,TRBJ2-1,NA,TRBV4-3,TGCGCCAGCAGCCAAGACCTCCGCAATGAGCAGTTCTTC,CASSQDLRNEQFF
NA,TRBJ1-2,TRBD1,TRBV27,TGTGCCAGCAGTTTGTTAGGGGACAGGGGGTCAACTAACTATGGCTACACCTTC,CASSLLGDRGSTNYGYTF
NA,TRBJ2-3,NA,TRBV6-5,TGTGCCAGCAGTTACATAGGGGGTACAGATACGCAGTATTTT,CASSYIGGTDTQYF
NA,TRBJ2-7,TRBD2,TRBV6-9,TGTGCCAGCAGCCACCGTAGCGGGGGGCCATTCTACGAGCAGTACTTC,CASSHRSGGPFYEQYF
few,TRBJ1-6,NA,TRBV7-3,TGCGTAGGGGATGGTTCACCCCTCCACTTT,CVGDGSPLHF
NA,TRBJ2-7,NA,TRBV27,TGTGCCAGCAGTTTTCAAGGGGGGGGGCCCTACGAGCAGTACTTC,CASSFQGGGPYEQYF
NA,TRBJ1-1,NA,TRBV19,TGTGCCAGTAGTGCCCCCGCCAGTGTTCAGAACACTGAAGCTTTCTTT,CASSAPASVQNTEAFF
NA,TRBJ2-1,TRBD2,TRBV9,TGTGCCAGCAGCGTAGAAGCGGGGAGGGGCTACAATGAGCAGTTCTTC,CASSVEAGRGYNEQFF
few,TRBJ1-2,NA,TRBV18,TGTGCCAGCTCACCAGTAACAGACCGCTACACCTTC,CASSPVTDRYTF
NA,TRBJ2-7,TRBD1,TRBV6-5,TGTGCCAGCAGTTACGACAGGGGGCACCGCGAGCAGTACTTC,CASSYDRGHREQYF
NA,TRBJ2-3,TRBD2,TRBV6-2/TRBV6-3,TGTGCCAGCAGTTACGGCCTAGCGGGGGGCGTAGATACGCAGTATTTT,CASSYGLAGGVDTQYF
NA,TRBJ1-5,TRBD1,TRBV7-2,TGTGCCAGCAGCCCATACAGGGGGGAGGGCAATCAGCCCCAGCATTTT,CASSPYRGEGNQPQHF
NA,TRBJ1-1,TRBD1,TRBV5-1,TGCGCCAGCAGCTTGGGGGGACAGGGACCTCGTGAAGCTTTCTTT,CASSLGGQGPREAFF
once,TRBJ1-3,NA,TRBV5-6,TGTGCCAGCAGCTCCTACTCTGGAAACACCATATATTTT,CASSSYSGNTIYF
NA,TRBJ1-1,NA,TRBV11-2,TGTGCCAGCAGCTTAAGAGGTAGTAGGATTGAAGCTTTCTTT,CASSLRGSRIEAFF
NA,TRBJ1-1,NA,TRBV29-1,TGCAGCGCCGGACTTTCGAACACTGAAGCTTTCTTT,CSAGLSNTEAFF
NA,TRBJ1-2,NA,TRBV7-9,TGTGCCAGCAGCTTACCCCGACAGGAGTTCAACTATGGCTACACCTTC,CASSLPRQEFNYGYTF
NA,TRBJ2-5,TRBD1,TRBV4-2,TGTGCCAGCAGCCAAAAAGGGGACAGGGGGGAGACCCAGTACTTC,CASSQKGDRGETQYF
NA,TRBJ2-3,TRBD2,TRBV24-1,TGTGCCACCAGTGATTCGGCTAGCGGGGGCCCCAATACGCAGTATTTT,CATSDSASGGPNTQYF
NA,TRBJ1-1,NA,TRBV9,TGTGCCAGCAGCGTAGACGTCCGCGGCGTTGAAGCTTTCTTT,CASSVDVRGVEAFF
NA,TRBJ1-2,NA,TRBV3-1/TRBV3-2,TGTGCCAGCAGTCAACAGGGAAACTATGGCTACACCTTC,CASSQQGNYGYTF
few,TRBJ1-2,NA,TRBV3-1/TRBV3-2,TGTGCCAGCAGCCAAGATCCCCAAGGCTACACCTTC,CASSQDPQGYTF
once,TRBJ2-5,TRBD2,TRBV3-1/TRBV3-2,TGTGCCAGCAGTCGTAGCGGGGGGGAAGAGACCCAGTACTTC,CASSRSGGEETQYF
NA,TRBJ1-3,TRBD1,TRBV6-6,TGTGCCAGCAGTTATCGGGACAGGGGGCTTGGAAACACCATATATTTT,CASSYRDRGLGNTIYF
once,TRBJ2-5,NA,TRBV5-5,TGTGCCAGCGGGAGACCCACACAAGAGACCCAGTACTTC,CASGRPTQETQYF
NA,TRBJ1-6,TRBD1,TRBV27,TGTGCCAGCATACTAGGGACAGGGTACGCACCCCTCCACTTT,CASILGTGYAPLHF
NA,TRBJ1-3,NA,TRBV27,TGTGCCAGTTCAGCAGGGTACTTTGGAAACACCATATATTTT,CASSAGYFGNTIYF
once,TRBJ1-1,NA,TRBV7-9,TGTGCCAGCAGCCCGGGACATATCACTGAAGCTTTCTTT,CASSPGHITEAFF
NA,TRBJ2-3,NA,TRBV29-1,TGCAGCGTTGAAGATCAAGGGGGTACGCAGTATTTT,CSVEDQGGTQYF
NA,TRBJ2-5,TRBD1,TRBV29-1,TGCAGCATCACAGGGGGCTTGGCACAAGAGACCCAGTACTTC,CSITGGLAQETQYF
NA,TRBJ1-2,NA,TRBV2,TGTGCCAGCAGTGAAACGGGAGGCTACACCTTC,CASSETGGYTF